A selection of T cell receptor beta chains follows, all from one sample in a study of blood T cell repertoires in COVID-19. Data came from immunoSEQ multiplex PCR; TCRdb stores just in-frame clones and leaves some out. The table has 90,000 to 110,000 clones, 65% to 90% seen once; the top ten hold roughly 37%. Sequenced: peripheral blood. The receptors shown here come from a man older than 75 with acute or convalescent COVID-19. Each CDR3 is given with its conserved first and last residue. The order of the fields is D gene, clone size, J gene, V gene, CDR3 DNA, CDR3 protein. A D gene is named only where the DNA matches it firmly. Rows give clone size only sometimes, using once, few, many, or a class for an expanded clone.

NA | few | TRBJ2-1 | TRBV6-5 | TGTGCCAGCAGAAGAGAGTTTCGGGATGAGCAGTTCTTC | CASRREFRDEQFF
TRBD1 | NA | TRBJ1-1 | TRBV2 | TGTGCCAGCAGTTTTGACAGGGGGAACACTGAAGCTTTCTTT | CASSFDRGNTEAFF
NA | NA | TRBJ1-1 | TRBV5-1 | TGCGCCAGCAGCTTGGCCGCAGGGGAGCTCACTGAAGCTTTCTTT | CASSLAAGELTEAFF
TRBD2 | once | TRBJ2-7 | TRBV9 | TGTGCCAGCAGCGGGGCTAGCGGGCTGGCCCACGAGCAGTACTTC | CASSGASGLAHEQYF
NA | NA | TRBJ2-3 | TRBV7-2 | TGTGCCAGCGCCCTAGCAAGTGGCGCAGATACGCAGTATTTT | CASALASGADTQYF
TRBD2 | NA | TRBJ2-1 | TRBV19 | TGTGCCAGTAGTACCTTCCTAGCGGGAGCCTACAATGAGCAGTTCTTC | CASSTFLAGAYNEQFF
NA | NA | TRBJ1-1 | TRBV5-1 | TGCGCCAGCAGCGTGACAGTATTGAACACTGAAGCTTTCTTT | CASSVTVLNTEAFF
TRBD2 | NA | TRBJ2-1 | TRBV27 | TGTGCCAGCAGTTCCACCCGACTAGCGGTCTACAATGAGCAGTTCTTC | CASSSTRLAVYNEQFF
NA | few | TRBJ2-7 | TRBV28 | TGTGCCAGCAGGGAGGGTAACTCCTACGAGCAGTACTTC | CASREGNSYEQYF
TRBD1 | few | TRBJ1-2 | TRBV30 | TGTGCCTGGGGCCGGGACAGGCCTTCTGGCTACACCTTC | CAWGRDRPSGYTF
TRBD1 | NA | TRBJ1-4 | TRBV4-1 | TGCGCCAGCAGCCAGACAGGGGGGAATGAAAAACTGTTTTTT | CASSQTGGNEKLFF
NA | NA | TRBJ2-3 | TRBV10-3 | TGTGCCATCAGTGAGGGGCGAGTCGGCACAGATACGCAGTATTTT | CAISEGRVGTDTQYF
TRBD2 | NA | TRBJ2-1 | TRBV3-1/TRBV3-2 | TGTGCCAGCAGCCGGACTAGCGGTAGCTACAATGAGCAGTTCTTC | CASSRTSGSYNEQFF
NA | NA | TRBJ2-3 | TRBV3-1/TRBV3-2 | TGTGCCAGCAGCCTAAGACAGGGACTCACAGATACGCAGTATTTT | CASSLRQGLTDTQYF